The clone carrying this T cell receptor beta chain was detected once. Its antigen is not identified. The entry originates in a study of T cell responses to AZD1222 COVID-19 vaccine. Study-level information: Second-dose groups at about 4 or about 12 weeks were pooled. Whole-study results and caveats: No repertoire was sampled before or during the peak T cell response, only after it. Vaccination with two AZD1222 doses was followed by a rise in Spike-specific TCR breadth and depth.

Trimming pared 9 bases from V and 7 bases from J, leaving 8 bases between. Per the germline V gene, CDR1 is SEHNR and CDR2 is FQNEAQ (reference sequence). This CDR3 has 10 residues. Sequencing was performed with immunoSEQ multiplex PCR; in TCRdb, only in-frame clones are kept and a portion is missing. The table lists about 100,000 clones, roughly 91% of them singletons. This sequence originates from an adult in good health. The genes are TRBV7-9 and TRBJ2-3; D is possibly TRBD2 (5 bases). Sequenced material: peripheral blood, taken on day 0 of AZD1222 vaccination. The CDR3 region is CASSGNTQYF. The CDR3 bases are TGTGCCAGTTCGGGAAATACGCAGTATTTT.